This entry lists 18 T cell receptor beta chains sequenced from one sample in a study of T cells after yellow fever vaccination. TCRdb processed the 5' RACE reads anew with MiXCR; each CDR3 protein has one entry. Of roughly 400,000 distinct CDR3 sequences in the sample, over 15% were seen once. The material was PBMCs, obtained before the yellow fever booster vaccination. The source is a man aged 18 to 29 who received the YFV17D yellow fever vaccine.

CDR3 DNA: TGTGCCAGCAGTGGGGACGTTTATGGCTACACCTTC. Protein sequence: CASSGDVYGYTF. The V and J genes are TRBV28 and TRBJ1-2, with a possible D match to TRBD1 (5 bases). This CDR3 is built from 12 residues. CDR1 MDHEN and CDR2 SYDVKM come from the germline V gene. Trimming removed 5 bases at V and 5 bases at J, with 9 bases between.

V and J are TRBV5-1 and TRBJ1-1, with 12 bases aligning to TRBD1. With 4 bases clipped from V and 10 bases from J, the junction kept 8 bases outside the gene matches. Germline V gene sequence: CDR1 SGHRS, CDR2 YFSETQ. There are 14 residues in the CDR3. The DNA of the CDR3 is TGCGCCAGCAGCCCAGGGACAGGGGGCGGTCGAGCTTTCTTT. Protein sequence: CASSPGTGGGRAFF.

This clonotype was observed a few times. V is TRBV10-1 and J is TRBJ1-2; D is uncertain. Germline V CDR1 and CDR2: WNHNN, SYGVQD (reference sequence). V was clipped by 1 base and J by 8 bases, with 11 bases between them. CDR3 length: 13 residues. The CDR3 DNA reads TGCGCCAGCAGTGAGTTCCGGACGGGGGGCTACACCTTC. It encodes CASSEFRTGGYTF.

The genes are TRBV4-1 and TRBJ1-5; D possibly corresponds to TRBD1 (6 bases). V shed 2 bases and J shed 6 bases, with 8 bases lying between them. The CDR3 covers 13 residues. Germline V lookup: CDR1 MGHRA, CDR2 YSYEKL. The CDR3 loop reads CASSQSQGQPQHF. The DNA of the CDR3 is TGCGCCAGCAGCCAATCACAGGGTCAGCCCCAGCATTTT.

This chain links TRBV7-9 with TRBJ2-4; weak D call: TRBD2 (6 bases). Trimming took 6 bases from V and 3 from J, leaving 9 bases between them. From germline, CDR1 is SEHNR and CDR2 FQNEAQ (reference sequence). The CDR3 totals 13 residues. The CDR3 DNA sequence: TGTGCCAGCAGGGGAGGCGGCAAAAACATTCAGTACTTC. Translated, it gives CASRGGGKNIQYF.

This clonotype occurred once. The chain employs TRBV7-8 and TRBJ2-7; TRBD2 agrees at 8 bases. This CDR3 contains 16 residues. After removal of 5 bases from V and 1 base from J, the junction contained 10 bases not matched to a gene. Germline V lookup: CDR1 SGHVS, CDR2 FQNEAQ. The CDR3 region is CASSPTGGAISYEQYF. The CDR3 DNA reads as TGTGCCAGCAGCCCCACCGGGGGGGCAATTTCCTACGAGCAGTACTTC. Together with reference TRBV7-8 and TRBJ2-7, the CDR3 gives the full variable domain: GAGVSQSPRYKVAKRGQDVALRCDPISGHVSLFWYQQALGQGPEFLTYFQNEAQLDKSGLPSDRFFAERPEGSVSTLKIQRTQQEDSAVYLCASSPTGGAISYEQYFGPGTRLTVT.

This clonotype showed up just a few times. V usage is TRBV7-2 and J usage is TRBJ2-7; D is perhaps TRBD2 (6 bases). V was shortened by 1 base and J by 3 bases, with 13 bases between the two germline ends. The CDR3 has 15 amino acids. Germline V lookup: CDR1 SGHTA, CDR2 FQGNSA. The CDR3, as DNA: TGTGCCAGCAGCTTAGGACGGGGGAGAGACTACGAGCAGTACGTC. Its protein is CASSLGRGRDYEQYV.

This chain joins TRBV6-6 and TRBJ2-7, with a weak D call TRBD2 (6 bases). In germline, CDR1 is MNHNY, CDR2 SVGAGI (reference sequence). The CDR3 consists of 14 residues. Trimming took 7 bases from V and 2 from J, leaving 15 bases between them. The CDR3 region has the DNA TGTGCCAGCACTCCATCGGGAGCGGCCTACGAGCAGTACTTC. It translates to CASTPSGAAYEQYF.

This clonotype was picked up a small number of times. CDR3 sequence reads: CASSFGGYGELFF. As DNA, the CDR3 is TGTGCCAGCAGTTTCGGAGGGTACGGGGAGCTGTTTTTT. This chain connects TRBV12-3 or TRBV12-4 to TRBJ2-2, with D perhaps TRBD2 (6 bases). This CDR3 contains 13 residues. V was pared by 3 bases and J by 7 bases, with 9 bases between.

CDR3 sequence reads: CASRAGGAGANVLTF. The CDR3 nucleotides read TGTGCCAGCAGAGCAGGGGGCGCCGGGGCCAACGTCCTGACTTTC. The J gene is TRBJ2-6, the V gene TRBV7-6; 8 bases agree with TRBD1. V lost 6 bases, J lost 4 bases, and 5 bases stayed unmatched. The CDR3 loop spans 15 amino acids. CDR1 and CDR2 (germline): SGHVS, FNYEAQ.

This clonotype was counted a single time. The rearrangement uses TRBV7-2 and TRBJ1-4; D is ambiguous. Trimming took off 5 bases at V and 7 bases at J, with 14 bases between the two ends. CDR1 and CDR2 (germline): SGHTA, FQGNSA. The length of the CDR3 is 14 residues. The CDR3 DNA reads as TGTGCCAGCAGCAGCGGGAGGGATGGTGAAAAACTGTTTTTT. Its protein product is CASSSGRDGEKLFF. The full variable domain, with the rest looked up from reference TRBV7-2 and TRBJ1-4, is GAGVSQSPSNKVTEKGKDVELRCDPISGHTALYWYRQSLGQGLEFLIYFQGNSAPDKSGLPSDRFSAERTGGSVSTLTIQRTQQEDSAVYLCASSSGRDGEKLFFGSGTQLSVL.

This clonotype occurred a few times. The V gene is TRBV29-1, the J gene TRBJ2-2; TRBD2 agrees at 9 bases. This CDR3 has 17 amino acids. V was clipped by 6 bases and J by 4 bases; unmatched bases: 15. CDR1 SQVTM and CDR2 ANQGSEA come from the germline V gene. The CDR3 nucleotides read TGCAGCGTCGATGGACAGGAGAGTAGCGGGGGCACCGGGGAGCTGTTTTTT. Amino acids: CSVDGQESSGGTGELFF.

This clonotype was observed a handful of times. The chain joins TRBV7-8 to TRBJ1-6; D is ambiguous. The V end lost 6 bases, the J end lost 9 bases, and 12 bases lay between the germline ends. The CDR3 is made up of 13 amino acids. The germline V gene encodes CDR1 SGHVS and CDR2 FQNEAQ. The CDR3 protein is CASRVGEGSPLHF. The CDR3 DNA is TGTGCCAGCAGGGTTGGGGAAGGTTCACCCCTCCACTTT.

This clonotype was detected only a few times. The V gene is TRBV10-3, the J gene TRBJ2-2; D is possibly TRBD1 (5 bases). This CDR3 has 13 residues. V shed 11 bases and J shed 5 bases, with 15 bases lying between them. CDR1 and CDR2 (germline): ENHRY, SYGVKD. CDR3 in DNA: TGTGCCCTACGTAAGGGGATAACCGGGGAGCTGTTTTTT. As protein: CALRKGITGELFF.

This clonotype was seen a handful of times. The chain is built from TRBV7-2 and TRBJ1-3; D call uncertain. The CDR3 extends over 15 amino acids. CDR1 is SGHTA and CDR2 is FQGNSA in the germline V gene. V shed 5 bases and J shed 7 bases, with 18 bases lying between them. The CDR3 DNA reads TGTGCCAGCAGCCCCGACGCGCACCTGACCAACACCATATATTTT. Residues: CASSPDAHLTNTIYF.

The chain employs TRBV27 and TRBJ2-5; D may be TRBD1 or TRBD2 (6 bases each). Per germline, CDR1 MNHEY and CDR2 SMNVEV (reference sequence). This CDR3 has 13 amino acids. Deletions cut 8 bases from V and 5 bases from J, with 15 bases between. The CDR3 DNA reads as TGTGCCAGCGGTCCGGGGGCGGGGGAGACCCAGTACTTC. Amino acid sequence: CASGPGAGETQYF.

The chain couples TRBV27 to TRBJ1-5; TRBD1 might be the D (5 bases). The V end was cut by 2 bases, the J end by 7 bases, with 9 bases between. This CDR3 is built from 13 residues. Germline V CDR1 and CDR2: MNHEY, SMNVEV (reference sequence). Written as DNA, the CDR3 is TGTGCCAGCAGTTTAAACAGGTTACAGCCCCAGCATTTT. Its protein is CASSLNRLQPQHF.

This clonotype turned up a few times. This chain connects TRBV4-1 to TRBJ1-5; possibly TRBD1 for D (5 bases). Germline V lookup: CDR1 MGHRA, CDR2 YSYEKL. V was shortened by 6 bases and J by 0 bases, with 18 bases between the two germline ends. The length of the CDR3 is 17 residues. The CDR3, as DNA: TGCGCCAGCAGTAGACCCTCAGGGCCTTATAGCAATCAGCCCCAGCATTTT. It encodes CASSRPSGPYSNQPQHF.